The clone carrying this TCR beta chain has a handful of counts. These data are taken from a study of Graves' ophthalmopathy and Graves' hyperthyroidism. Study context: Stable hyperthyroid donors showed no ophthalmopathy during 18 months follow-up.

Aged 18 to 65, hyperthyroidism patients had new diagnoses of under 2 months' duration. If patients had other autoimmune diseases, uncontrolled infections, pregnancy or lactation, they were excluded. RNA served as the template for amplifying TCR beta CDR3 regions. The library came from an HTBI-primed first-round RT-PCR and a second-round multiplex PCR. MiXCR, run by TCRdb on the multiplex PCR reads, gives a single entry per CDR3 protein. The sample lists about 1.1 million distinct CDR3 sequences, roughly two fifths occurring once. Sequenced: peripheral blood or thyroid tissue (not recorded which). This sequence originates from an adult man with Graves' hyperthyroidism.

CDR3 in DNA: TGCGCCAGCAGCCAAATCTTGGGGACACAGACCTATGGCTACACCTTC. This gives the protein CASSQILGTQTYGYTF. The V gene is TRBV4-3, the J gene TRBJ1-2; perhaps TRBD1 as D (6 bases). This CDR3 is built from 16 residues. Deletions cut 2 bases from V and 4 bases from J, with 17 bases between. Germline V gene data show CDR1 as LGHNA and CDR2 as YSLEER.